This T cell receptor (beta chain) was documented in a study of cytomegalovirus exposure and HLA in healthy donors. The PCR ran on 60 Vbeta and 13 Jbeta primers. Only in-frame clones appear in the TCRdb table, and some are missing; sequencing was by immunoSEQ multiplex PCR. In the table there are over 70,000 clones, roughly three quarters of which are singletons. V lost 0 bases and J lost 4, with 9 bases in between. CDR1 and CDR2 from the germline V gene are SGHRS and YFSETQ. CDR3 length equals 14 residues. The origin of this receptor is a young man in good health and CMV-seronegative. This rearrangement joins TRBV5-1 to TRBJ2-3; D uncertain. Sequences were obtained from PBMCs. In DNA form, the CDR3 reads TGCGCCAGCAGCTTGGACTTCCTCCCAGATACGCAGTATTTT. This codes for CASSLDFLPDTQYF.